The 24 T cell receptor beta chains reported below all come from one sample, sequenced in a study of response to subunit inactivated influenza vaccine. Via MiXCR, TCRdb re-called the RT-PCR reads, giving one row per CDR3 protein. The sample lists hundreds of thousands of distinct CDR3 sequences, approximately 7.6% seen once, with around 13% in the top ten. The specimen was PBMCs from blood, collected less than 30 months after vaccination. These receptors all come from a man between 50 and 69 years old who received an inactivated influenza vaccine.

This clonotype was detected only a few times. This chain joins TRBV5-1 and TRBJ2-1, with TRBD2 matching 11 bases. Trimming at V came to 4 bases and at J to 7 bases, leaving 10 bases not matched to a gene. The germline gives CDR1 SGHRS, CDR2 YFSETQ. The CDR3 runs to 16 residues. The CDR3 region is CASSPAWTSGFNEQFF. The CDR3 DNA is TGCGCCAGCAGCCCGGCATGGACTAGCGGGTTTAATGAGCAGTTCTTC.

This clonotype was seen more than once but under ten times. The V call is TRBV7-2, the J call TRBJ2-7, with D possibly being TRBD1 (6 bases). This CDR3 is built from 13 residues. The V and J ends lost 2 bases and 6 bases respectively, with 11 bases between them. CDR1 SGHTA and CDR2 FQGNSA come from the germline V gene. The chain's CDR3 is CASSLLLRGEQYF. DNA for the CDR3: TGTGCCAGCAGCTTACTTCTCAGGGGCGAGCAGTACTTC.

The table lists this clonotype with a count of one. V and J are TRBV20-1 and TRBJ2-5, with 7 bases fitting TRBD1. Germline V gives CDR1 DFQATT, CDR2 SNEGSKA (reference sequence). The junction had 8 bases not matched to a gene; V was cut back by 0 bases and J by 4 bases. The CDR3 loop spans 15 amino acids. In nucleotides, the CDR3 is TGCAGTGCTAGAGAATACAGGGGCTCGGGAGAGACCCAGTACTTC. This sequence encodes CSAREYRGSGETQYF.

This clonotype was counted a few times. The rearrangement joins TRBV4-2 to TRBJ2-4; TRBD2 matches 13 bases. CDR1 is LGHNA and CDR2 is YNFKEQ in the germline V gene. J lost 1 base, V lost 0 bases, and 6 bases had no gene match. The CDR3 totals 19 residues. The CDR3 reads CASSQDLTSGGGAKNIQYF. Here the CDR3 DNA reads TGTGCCAGCAGCCAAGATCTTACTAGCGGGGGGGGTGCCAAAAACATTCAGTACTTC.

This chain links TRBV7-2 with TRBJ1-4; 9 bases are shared with TRBD1. The CDR3 consists of 16 residues. With 4 bases clipped from V and 5 bases from J, the junction kept 8 bases outside the gene matches. Germline lookup yields CDR1 SGHTA and CDR2 FQGNSA. CDR3 residues: CASSSSPGQGNEKLFF. The CDR3 bases are TGTGCCAGCAGCTCGAGCCCCGGACAGGGGAATGAAAAACTGTTTTTT.

This clonotype occurred a few times. The rearrangement links TRBV2 to TRBJ1-2, with TRBD1 matching over 9 bases. Germline loops: CDR1 SNHLY, CDR2 FYNNEI. The V segment lost 6 bases and the J segment 5 bases; nucleotides outside the gene matches: 7. The CDR3 runs 14 residues. The CDR3 region is CASRETGGWYGYTF. The CDR3 DNA is TGTGCCAGCAGGGAGACAGGGGGTTGGTATGGCTACACCTTC.

This clonotype has ten or more counts. V usage is TRBV5-1 and J usage is TRBJ2-1, with 7 bases aligning to TRBD1. The germline CDR1 and CDR2 sequences are SGHRS and YFSETQ. CDR3 length equals 16 residues. Unmatched junction bases numbered 15, after V lost 3 bases and J lost 9 bases. This CDR3 reads CASSSRTGTGVGEQFF. The CDR3, as DNA: TGCGCCAGCAGCTCGCGGACGGGAACAGGGGTTGGTGAGCAGTTCTTC.

V usage is TRBV6-1 and J usage is TRBJ2-4; no reliable D call. There are 15 residues in the CDR3. V lost 2 bases and J 1 base, leaving 9 bases between the germline ends. Germline V gene data show CDR1 as MNHNS and CDR2 as SASEGT. CDR3 in amino acids: CASSENWTAKNIQYF. CDR3 nucleotide sequence: TGTGCCAGCAGTGAAAATTGGACGGCCAAAAACATTCAGTACTTC.

This clonotype was counted only a few times. The chain uses TRBV10-3 and TRBJ1-2, with TRBD1 as a possible D gene (5 bases). Per germline, CDR1 ENHRY and CDR2 SYGVKD. V shed 4 bases and J shed 0 bases, with 15 bases lying between them. This CDR3 has 16 amino acids. The CDR3 here is CAISGAGASTNYGYTF. The DNA of the CDR3 is TGTGCCATCAGTGGGGCTGGGGCAAGCACTAACTATGGCTACACCTTC.

This clonotype was observed at least ten times. The rearrangement uses TRBV20-1 and TRBJ1-2; D possibly corresponds to TRBD1 (6 bases). CDR1 and CDR2 from the germline V gene are DFQATT and SNEGSKA (reference sequence). This CDR3 has 13 amino acids. Trimming removed 2 bases from V and 3 bases from J, with 10 bases in between. CDR3 DNA sequence: TGCAGTGCTAGAAGGGCAGGGGACTATGGCTACACCTTC. This codes for CSARRAGDYGYTF.

This chain joins TRBV2 and TRBJ2-1; TRBD1 might be the D (5 bases). V lost 4 bases and J lost 6, with 13 bases in between. The CDR3 totals 14 residues. Germline V gene data show CDR1 as SNHLY and CDR2 as FYNNEI. The chain's CDR3 is CASSVVGRGNEQFF. CDR3 DNA: TGTGCCAGCAGTGTGGTGGGAAGGGGCAATGAGCAGTTCTTC.

This clonotype was seen ten or more times. The chain has TRBV9 and TRBJ2-1; D gene uncertain. This CDR3 spans 12 amino acids. Germline V gene lookup returns CDR1 SGDLS and CDR2 YYNGEE. Trimming took off 3 bases at V and 0 bases at J, with 1 base between the two ends. CDR3 protein: CASSASYNEQFF. The CDR3 DNA reads as TGTGCCAGCAGCGCCTCCTACAATGAGCAGTTCTTC.

Worth noting for this clonotype: A clone one base away is much larger, so this may be a read error. The chain employs TRBV28 and TRBJ2-5; no firm D call. CDR3 size: 16 residues. The V gene lost 4 bases and the J gene lost 2 bases, with 17 bases spanning the gap. In germline, CDR1 is MDHEN, CDR2 SYDVKM. CDR3: CASSSSWLGIQETQYF. The CDR3 bases are TGTGCCAGCAGTTCGTCGTGGTTGGGCATTCAAGAGACCCAGTACTTC.

The chain has TRBV28 and TRBJ2-7; perhaps TRBD2 as D (6 bases). Germline-derived CDR1 and CDR2 are MDHEN and SYDVKM. The CDR3 has 12 residues. V lost 8 bases, J lost 10 bases, and 18 bases lay in between. Here the CDR3 reads CASGLYEGVQYF. CDR3 bases: TGTGCCAGCGGACTATATGAAGGGGTTCAGTACTTC.

This clonotype was detected a few times. V gene TRBV20-1 combines with J gene TRBJ2-5; a possible D gene is TRBD2 (7 bases). The germline gives CDR1 DFQATT, CDR2 SNEGSKA (reference sequence). The CDR3 loop spans 15 amino acids. With 1 base removed from V and 5 bases from J, the gap between germline ends came to 17 bases. CDR3 DNA sequence: TGCAGTGCTAGAGCCGGGACAAGGGACTATGAGACCCAGTACTTC. Translating gives CSARAGTRDYETQYF.

This chain joins TRBV10-3 and TRBJ2-5; D gene unclear. The CDR3 covers 11 residues. The V and J ends lost 6 bases and 2 bases respectively, with 4 bases between them. CDR1 and CDR2 (germline): ENHRY, SYGVKD. This CDR3 reads CAIRQQETQYF. CDR3 nucleotide sequence: TGTGCCATCAGGCAGCAAGAGACCCAGTACTTC.

This clonotype appeared many times. The V call is TRBV7-2, the J call TRBJ2-3; 7 bases fit TRBD1. The V segment lost 5 bases and the J segment 4 bases; nucleotides outside the gene matches: 12. This CDR3 contains 16 residues. Germline lookup yields CDR1 SGHTA and CDR2 FQGNSA. The DNA for the CDR3 is TGTGCCAGCAGCGACCAGCCGGGACAGACCGCAGATACGCAGTATTTT. Translation gives CASSDQPGQTADTQYF.

The chain couples TRBV6-2 or TRBV6-3 to TRBJ2-7; a possible D gene is TRBD2 (6 bases). V gave up 6 bases and J gave up 7 bases, with 16 bases separating them. CDR1 and CDR2 from the germline V gene are MNHEY and SVGEGT. This CDR3 has 13 residues. The CDR3: CASSGTSTGEQYF. In DNA, the CDR3 is TGTGCCAGCAGCGGGACTTCTACGGGGGAGCAGTACTTC.

The chain links TRBV4-3 to TRBJ2-7, with TRBD2 matching over 7 bases. This CDR3 spans 17 amino acids. From germline, CDR1 is LGHNA and CDR2 YSLEER. Germline trimming cut 0 bases from V and 0 bases from J; bases unmatched to any gene: 8. CDR3 nucleotide sequence: TGCGCCAGCAGCCAAGATTCAATGAGCGGGAACTCCTACGAGCAGTACTTC. Residues: CASSQDSMSGNSYEQYF.

The table lists this clonotype with a few counts. The rearrangement uses TRBV2 and TRBJ2-7, with 7 bases identical to TRBD1. In germline, CDR1 is SNHLY, CDR2 FYNNEI. V dropped 7 bases and J dropped 4; count of bases not matched to a gene: 4. The CDR3 runs to 12 residues. The CDR3 loop reads CASIDRAYEQYF. CDR3 nucleotides: TGTGCCAGCATAGACAGGGCATACGAGCAGTACTTC.

The chain links TRBV20-1 to TRBJ1-1; D uncertain. CDR3 length: 11 residues. Germline V gene data show CDR1 as DFQATT and CDR2 as SNEGSKA (reference sequence). The germline V and J ends were trimmed by 2 bases and 2 bases, with 3 bases remaining between them. This CDR3 is CSARNNTEAFF. The CDR3 region has the DNA TGCAGTGCTAGAAATAACACTGAAGCTTTCTTT.

The chain has TRBV20-1 and TRBJ2-3, with TRBD2 as a possible D gene (5 bases). V lost 5 bases to trimming and J lost 2 bases, with 14 bases between them. The CDR3 is made up of 14 amino acids. In germline, CDR1 is DFQATT, CDR2 SNEGSKA (reference sequence). CDR3 in DNA: TGCAGTGCTCGAGCGGTGGGGTCCACAGATACGCAGTATTTT. Amino acids: CSARAVGSTDTQYF.

This clonotype was picked up a small number of times. V is TRBV6-2 or TRBV6-3 and J is TRBJ2-7; 9 nucleotides align to TRBD1. V lost 5 bases, J lost 5 bases, and 10 bases stayed unmatched. The CDR3 loop spans 15 amino acids. Germline V CDR1 and CDR2: MNHEY, SVGEGT. CDR3 sequence: CASSPPGTGSDEQYF. For the CDR3, the DNA is TGTGCCAGCAGTCCCCCGGGGACAGGGAGCGACGAGCAGTACTTC.

The V and J genes are TRBV25-1 and TRBJ2-3; D possibly corresponds to TRBD1 (6 bases). The CDR3 spans 16 residues. The V end was cut by 4 bases, the J end by 1 base, with 15 bases between. Per the germline V gene, CDR1 is MGHDK and CDR2 is SYGVNS. The CDR3 protein is CASSAGQRLGTDTQYF. For the CDR3, the DNA is TGTGCCAGCAGTGCAGGACAGCGCTTAGGCACAGATACGCAGTATTTT.